The clone carrying this TCR beta chain was seen a handful of times. Its specificity is not known. T cells were sequenced at a targeted depth of 1 in 200,000 to 1 in 1 million. Produced via immunoSEQ multiplex PCR; TCRdb's table is partial and in-frame only. Among hundreds of thousands of clones, around four fifths were seen once, and the ten largest hold roughly 7%. This entry belongs to a study of cytotoxic CD8 clonotypes in ibrutinib-treated CLL. Study context: Among the patients, around ten presented as relapsed/refractory and roughly 15 as treatment-naive; about 17 showed unmutated IGHV. Findings of the study overall: On treatment, the uncommon public clonotypes contracted or remained stable. Against age-matched healthy donors, baseline clonality ran higher and tracked circulating CD8+ T-cell counts.

From germline, CDR1 is LNHNV and CDR2 YYDKDF (reference sequence). The length of the CDR3 is 17 residues. The V and J ends lost 7 bases and 1 base respectively, with 23 bases between them. V usage is TRBV15 and J usage is TRBJ2-7, with D tentatively TRBD2 (5 bases). The source material was PBMCs, sampled before ibrutinib treatment. The receptor comes from a human donor with chronic lymphocytic leukemia. CDR3 region: CATIKLLVLRTSYEQYF. The CDR3 DNA reads TGTGCCACCATCAAATTACTAGTCCTACGAACTTCCTACGAGCAGTACTTC.